The 17 T cell receptor beta chains in this list originate from one sample, sequenced in a study of blood T cells in healthy people across ages. It was with a sample-barcoded 5' primer and a J-beta primer mix that a second PCR of roughly 7 to 12 cycles was run. TCRdb ran MiXCR on the 5' RACE reads and lists one entry per CDR3 protein. The data hold roughly 1,800,000 distinct CDR3 sequences, with about 50% observed a single time. The specimen was blood. These TCRs come from a woman between 40 and 55 years old in good health.

The J gene is TRBJ2-1, the V gene TRBV4-2; possibly TRBD2 for D (7 bases). With 0 bases removed from V and 7 bases from J, the gap between germline ends came to 16 bases. From germline, CDR1 is LGHNA and CDR2 YNFKEQ. The CDR3 spans 16 residues. The CDR3 loop reads CASSQDDGGRVNEQFF. DNA for the CDR3: TGTGCCAGCAGCCAAGATGACGGGGGGCGGGTAAATGAGCAGTTCTTC.

In this sample, this clonotype turned up a few times. V usage is TRBV21-1 and J usage is TRBJ2-5; the listed D gene, TRBD1, was not tested against the DNA. TRBV21-1 is recorded as a pseudogene. The CDR3 is 14 residues long. CDR3 nucleotide sequence: TGTGCCAGCGGGGGGGGTCCCGCACCAGAGACCCAGTACTTC. It codes for CASGGGPAPETQYF.

A single count supports this clonotype. J is TRBJ2-5 and V is TRBV10-1; D unclear. The CDR3 spans 14 residues. CDR1 and CDR2 from the germline V gene are WNHNN and SYGVQD (reference sequence). V was trimmed by 0 bases and J by 6 bases, leaving 11 bases between them. The CDR3 region is CASSESAPTQTQYF. For the CDR3, the DNA is TGCGCCAGCAGTGAGTCGGCCCCCACGCAGACCCAGTACTTC.

This clonotype showed up many times. This chain joins TRBV18 and TRBJ2-6; tentative D call: TRBD2 (5 bases). Trimming took off 0 bases at V and 3 bases at J, with 9 bases between the two ends. Germline-derived CDR1 and CDR2 are KGHSH and LQKENI. The CDR3 covers 16 residues. This CDR3 reads CASSPPSGVGANVLTF. The CDR3 DNA reads TGTGCCAGCTCACCACCGTCCGGGGTTGGGGCCAACGTCCTGACTTTC.

V usage is TRBV2 and J usage is TRBJ2-5; weak D call: TRBD2 (5 bases). The CDR3 is 13 amino acids. V gave up 7 bases and J gave up 4 bases, with 13 bases separating them. CDR1 is SNHLY, CDR2 FYNNEI, per germline. CDR3 region: CASIGREGETQYF. The CDR3 DNA follows: TGTGCCAGCATCGGCCGGGAAGGAGAGACCCAGTACTTC. The complete variable domain, with remaining parts taken from reference TRBV2 and TRBJ2-5, reads EPEVTQTPSHQVTQMGQEVILRCVPISNHLYFYWYRQILGQKVEFLVSFYNNEISEKSEIFDDQFSVERPDGSNFTLKIRSTKLEDSAMYFCASIGREGETQYFGPGTRLLVL.

The rearrangement links TRBV3-1 to TRBJ2-3; 8 nucleotides match TRBD2. V trimming: 5 bases; J trimming: 3 bases; junction bases outside the gene matches: 10. Looked up from germline, CDR1 is LGHDT and CDR2 is YNNKEL (reference sequence). The length of the CDR3 is 16 residues. This CDR3 reads CASSTPGLGLTDTQYF. CDR3 DNA: TGTGCCAGCAGCACCCCGGGACTAGGATTAACAGATACGCAGTATTTT.

The V call is TRBV27, the J call TRBJ2-7; weak D call: TRBD2 (6 bases). V lost 7 bases to trimming and J lost 2 bases, with 15 bases between them. This CDR3 comprises 14 residues. Germline V gives CDR1 MNHEY, CDR2 SMNVEV (reference sequence). The CDR3 DNA is TGTGCCAGCATGCCAGGACTACCGCCCTACGAGCAGTACTTC. This codes for CASMPGLPPYEQYF.

This sequence joins TRBV3-1 and TRBJ2-7; 8 nucleotides line up with TRBD2. Germline loops: CDR1 LGHDT, CDR2 YNNKEL (reference sequence). V gave up 0 bases and J gave up 2 bases; unmatched junction bases: 3. This CDR3 has 15 amino acids. The CDR3 coding sequence is TGTGCCAGCAGCCAAGAACCGGGAGGGGCCTACGAGCAGTACTTC. This sequence encodes CASSQEPGGAYEQYF.

The gene calls are TRBV7-6 and TRBJ2-4; perhaps TRBD2 as D (5 bases). Germline assignment: CDR1 SGHVS and CDR2 FNYEAQ. V lost 6 bases to trimming and J lost 0 bases, with 27 bases between them. The CDR3 is 20 amino acids. In DNA form, the CDR3 reads TGTGCCAGCAGTTCTATTCCCCCTGCCCCTGACGGACTAGCCAAAAACATTCAGTACTTC. It yields the protein CASSSIPPAPDGLAKNIQYF.

Turning to this clonotype: A read error may produce the germline difference seen at one junction end. The V and J genes are TRBV7-2 and TRBJ1-2; D unclear. From germline, CDR1 is SGHTA and CDR2 FQGNSA. The CDR3 is 13 amino acids. CDR3 DNA: TGCGCCAGCAGCTTACACAGCCCCTATGGCTACACCTTC. It encodes CASSLHSPYGYTF.

This clonotype was seen a few times. The chain has TRBV20-1 and TRBJ1-4; D possibly corresponds to TRBD1 (5 bases). Germline CDR1 and CDR2: DFQATT and SNEGSKA (reference sequence). This CDR3 spans 14 amino acids. Trimming removed 5 bases at V and 6 bases at J, with 16 bases between. The CDR3 loop is CSAPRGTGDEKLFF. DNA for the CDR3: TGCAGTGCTCCCCGGGGTACAGGCGATGAAAAACTGTTTTTT.

This clonotype was counted only a few times. The chain combines TRBV19 with TRBJ2-7; D unclear. V lost 5 bases and J lost 0, with 11 bases in between. The CDR3 is 14 residues long. Germline CDR1 is LNHDA and CDR2 is SQIVND (reference sequence). The CDR3 DNA follows: TGTGCCAGTAGTCTCTCCTCCACCTCCTACGAGCAGTACTTC. This encodes CASSLSSTSYEQYF.

This clonotype was counted a few times. The chain combines TRBV9 with TRBJ2-1; TRBD1 might be the D (5 bases). V was pared by 4 bases and J by 7 bases, with 21 bases between. The CDR3 has 16 amino acids. The germline V gene encodes CDR1 SGDLS and CDR2 YYNGEE. CDR3 DNA sequence: TGTGCCAGCAGCCCCCTTGGGGCAGGCATCGGAAATGAGCAGTTCTTC. Translated, it gives CASSPLGAGIGNEQFF.

This clonotype was counted only a few times. The J gene is TRBJ2-4, the V gene TRBV24-1; TRBD1 might be the D (5 bases). The closer fit of TRBJ2-5 to the DNA end suggests the J call may be wrong. The CDR3 runs 15 residues. The germline V gene encodes CDR1 KGHDR and CDR2 SFDVKD. CDR3 bases: TGTGCCACCAGTGATTTGGCAGGGCCCCAGGAGACCCAGTACTTC. This translates into CATSDLAGPQETQYF.

A few counts support this clonotype. V usage is TRBV4-3 and J usage is TRBJ1-2; no clear D. Germline V CDR1 and CDR2: LGHNA, YSLEER. This CDR3 has 17 residues. The V end was cut by 0 bases, the J end by 8 bases, with 22 bases between. The CDR3 DNA reads as TGCGCCAGCAGCCAAGATGTCACCGGCCAAGGGTTGAGAGGCTACACCTTC. Translation gives CASSQDVTGQGLRGYTF.

This clonotype was counted a few times. The chain combines TRBV20-1 with TRBJ2-5; D is unclear. CDR1 and CDR2 from the germline V gene are DFQATT and SNEGSKA (reference sequence). This CDR3 has 10 amino acids. Written as DNA, the CDR3 is TGCGGGCCGGTTGGCGAGACCCAGTACTTC. Its translation is CGPVGETQYF.

V is TRBV4-2 and J is TRBJ2-5, with D perhaps being TRBD1 or TRBD2 (5 bases each). V lost 3 bases and J lost 10, with 18 bases in between. Germline-derived CDR1 and CDR2 are LGHNA and YNFKEQ. This CDR3 has 14 amino acids. CDR3: CASSHELEGFVQYF. Here the CDR3 DNA reads TGTGCCAGCAGCCACGAACTAGAGGGGTTTGTCCAGTACTTC.